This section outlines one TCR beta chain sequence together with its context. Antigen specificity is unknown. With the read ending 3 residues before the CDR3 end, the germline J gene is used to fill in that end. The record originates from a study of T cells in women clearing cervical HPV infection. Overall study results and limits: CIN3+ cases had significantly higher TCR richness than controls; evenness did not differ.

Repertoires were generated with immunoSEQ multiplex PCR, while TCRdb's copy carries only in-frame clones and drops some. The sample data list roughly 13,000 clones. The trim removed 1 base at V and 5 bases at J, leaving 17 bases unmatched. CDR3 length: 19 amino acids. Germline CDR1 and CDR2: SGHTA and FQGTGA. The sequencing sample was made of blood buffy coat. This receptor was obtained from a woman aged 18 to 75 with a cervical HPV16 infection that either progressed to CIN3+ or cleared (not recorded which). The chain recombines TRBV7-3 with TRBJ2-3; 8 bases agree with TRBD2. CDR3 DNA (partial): TGTGCCAGCAGCTTAAAGGGACTAGTACTAGGGAGGGGTATAGATACG. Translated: CASSLKGLVLGRGIDT. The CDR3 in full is CASSLKGLVLGRGIDTQYF.